A selection of T cell receptor beta chains follows, all from one sample in a study of a mutant IDH1 vaccine in newly diagnosed glioma. These receptors lack a known antigen. Sequencing was performed with immunoSEQ multiplex PCR; in TCRdb, only in-frame clones are kept and a portion is missing. The sample lists 40,000 to 50,000 clones, under 80% seen once, with around 6.9% in the top ten. Sequenced here: PBMCs, sampled from a glioma patient whose treatment included an IDH1 peptide vaccine. The receptors derive from a woman in her thirties or forties with glioma. Some clones in this sample may be carry-over from other donors' samples. The CDR3 runs from the conserved cysteine through the conserved F or W. The D gene is left open where the match is weak. The size entry is marked missing in some rows and otherwise reads once, few, many or a size class.

J gene	clone size	D gene	V gene	CDR3 DNA	CDR3 protein
TRBJ1-2	.	.	TRBV7-9	TGTGCCACCACTCCGGGGGTCGATGGCTACACCTTC	CATTPGVDGYTF
TRBJ1-2	.	.	TRBV30	TGTGCCTGGAGTGTAGGGCAGGGATATGGCTACACCTTC	CAWSVGQGYGYTF
TRBJ1-1	.	.	TRBV2	TGTGCCAGCGGTATTAGTGAAAACACTGAAGCTTTCTTT	CASGISENTEAFF
TRBJ2-1	.	.	TRBV11-1	TGTGCCAGCAGCCTGGGGGCTATCGTTTACAATGAGCAGTTCTTC	CASSLGAIVYNEQFF
TRBJ1-5	once	.	TRBV5-7	TGTGCCAGCATCCCTGGCAATCAGCCCCAGCATTTT	CASIPGNQPQHF
TRBJ2-1	.	TRBD2	TRBV7-9	TGTGCCAGCAGCTCCCCTCGACTAGCGGGGCCTTTACAGTTCTTC	CASSSPRLAGPLQFF
TRBJ2-6	.	.	TRBV6-5	TGTGCCAGCAACCCAACCTCTGGGGCCAACGTCCTGACTTTC	CASNPTSGANVLTF
TRBJ1-1	.	.	TRBV6-5	TGTGCCAGCAGTGGGGGAACGAACACTGAAGCTTTCTTT	CASSGGTNTEAFF
TRBJ1-1	.	.	TRBV5-6	TGTGCCAGCAGGGCCGGGCAGAACACTGAAGCTTTCTTT	CASRAGQNTEAFF
TRBJ1-2	.	TRBD1	TRBV19	TGTGCCAGTAGTATGCGGCAGGGGGGCGGCTACACCTTC	CASSMRQGGGYTF
TRBJ2-2	.	.	TRBV11-2	TGTGCCAGCAGCCAACTAGGGGAAGGTGGCACCGGGGAGCTGTTTTTT	CASSQLGEGGTGELFF
TRBJ1-6	.	.	TRBV18	TGTGCCAGCTCACCCACAGGGCCAAGCTCCTATAATTCACCCCTCCACTTT	CASSPTGPSSYNSPLHF
TRBJ2-5	.	TRBD1	TRBV10-3	TGTGCCATCAGAGGGGACAGGGGAGCTGAGACCCAGTACTTC	CAIRGDRGAETQYF
TRBJ2-3	.	.	TRBV18	TGTGCCAGCTCGGGGTTAGATACGCAGTATTTT	CASSGLDTQYF
TRBJ1-6	.	TRBD1	TRBV7-6	TGTGCCAGCAGCGGAAGGGACAGCCGAGGAGGACCCCTCCACTTT	CASSGRDSRGGPLHF
TRBJ2-3	once	.	TRBV29-1	TGCAGCGTTGCCGGGGGTACCACAGATACGCAGTATTTT	CSVAGGTTDTQYF
TRBJ2-6	.	TRBD1	TRBV19	TGTGCCAGTGGCCACGGACAGGCAAAGACTGGGGCCAACGTCCTGACTTTC	CASGHGQAKTGANVLTF
TRBJ2-7	.	TRBD1	TRBV5-6	TGTGCCAGCAGCCCGGGACAGACCCGAGGCTACGAGCAGTACTTC	CASSPGQTRGYEQYF
TRBJ2-7	.	.	TRBV30	TGTGCCTGGCAAAGCCCTTTTACAGGGTACCCTCTTAAAGCCCTCTACGAGCAGTACTTC	CAWQSPFTGYPLKALYEQYF
TRBJ1-3	.	.	TRBV7-6	TGTGCCAGCAGCCCACTCCTCGGGACAACATCTGGAAACACCATATATTTT	CASSPLLGTTSGNTIYF